This is a list of T cell receptor beta chains from one sample in a study of shared clonotypes between healthy human individuals. Method: immunoSEQ multiplex PCR; TCRdb's copy keeps in-frame clones and lacks some. This table holds hundreds of thousands of clones, about 96% found once. The sample consisted of naive CD4+ T cells sorted from blood. Receptors originate from a woman aged 30 to 39 in good health. Each CDR3 is given with its conserved first and last residue. The D gene is left open where the match is weak. Clone size is given for some rows only: seen once, a few or many times, or a class if the clone is expanded.

>TRBJ2-7|14|TRBV7-9|.|.
TGTGCCAGCAGTAGCGGGACAGGCTCCTACGAGCAGTACTTC
CASSSGTGSYEQYF
>TRBJ1-5|15|TRBV5-1|.|.
TGCGCCAGCAGCTTGGCCGGCAGGGGCAATCAGCCCCAGCATTTT
CASSLAGRGNQPQHF
>TRBJ2-3|14|TRBV9|TRBD2|.
TGTGCCAGCAGCGTTAGCGGGGGGACAGATACGCAGTATTTT
CASSVSGGTDTQYF
>TRBJ1-5|13|TRBV27|.|.
TGTGCCAGCAGCCCAGGGCGGGGTCAGCCCCAGCATTTT
CASSPGRGQPQHF
>TRBJ2-5|18|TRBV6-8|TRBD2|once
TGTGCCAGCAGTCCGACTAAGAGGGAGCGGGAGTGGGGCGAGACCCAGTACTTC
CASSPTKREREWGETQYF
>TRBJ2-5|15|TRBV5-4|.|once
TGTGCCAGCAGCCTCCAATCAGGGTGGCAAGAGACCCAGTACTTC
CASSLQSGWQETQYF
>TRBJ2-5|14|TRBV10-3|TRBD2|.
TGTGCCATCAGCAGACTAGCGGGAGAAGAGACCCAGTACTTC
CAISRLAGEETQYF
>TRBJ2-6|19|TRBV7-2|TRBD2|.
TGTGCCAGCAGCTTGCCTCCGGGACTAGCGGGAACTGGGGCCAACGTCCTGACTTTC
CASSLPPGLAGTGANVLTF
>TRBJ1-1|14|TRBV18|.|.
TGTGCCAGCTCACCCACCCAGAAAAACACTGAAGCTTTCTTT
CASSPTQKNTEAFF
>TRBJ2-5|14|TRBV10-3|TRBD2|.
TGTGCCATCAGTGAAAGGGCGGGGGAAGAGACCCAGTACTTC
CAISERAGEETQYF
>TRBJ2-2|12|TRBV6-5|.|.
TGTGCCAGCAGCAGGCGGACCGGGGAGCTGTTTTTT
CASSRRTGELFF
>TRBJ2-3|14|TRBV19|.|.
TGTGCCAGTAGTATGCCCGGGTGGGAAGATACGCAGTATTTT
CASSMPGWEDTQYF
>TRBJ2-7|15|TRBV7-2|.|.
TGTGCCAGCAGCCCTGTCGGAACGGGCAACTACGAGCAGTACTTC
CASSPVGTGNYEQYF
>TRBJ2-4|16|TRBV30|.|.
TGTGCCTGGAGTGCCACAAGGCCCCTAGCCAAAAACATTCAGTACTTC
CAWSATRPLAKNIQYF
>TRBJ1-4|16|TRBV4-1|.|.
TGCGCCAGCAGCCAAGGTGAAAGGTCGGCTAATGAAAAACTGTTTTTT
CASSQGERSANEKLFF
>TRBJ2-1|15|TRBV11-3|.|.
TGTGCCAGCAGTCAGGGTCCAATCTACGGAGATGAGCAGTTCTTC
CASSQGPIYGDEQFF
>TRBJ1-6|14|TRBV6-5|.|.
TGTGCCAGCAGTTACCGGCAGGTTTCTTCACCCCTCCACTTT
CASSYRQVSSPLHF
>TRBJ1-4|17|TRBV14|.|.
TGTGCCAGCAGCCAAGAATTCGGAGGACAGCGGGGGGAAAAACTGTTTTTT
CASSQEFGGQRGEKLFF
>TRBJ2-2|15|TRBV2|.|once
TGTGCCAGGGGGGGAGAGTTCGCGAACACCGGGGAGCTGTTTTTT
CARGGEFANTGELFF
>TRBJ2-5|16|TRBV5-6|TRBD1|once
TGTGCCAGCAGCTGGGACAGGGGGCTGTCGGGCGAGACCCAGTACTTC
CASSWDRGLSGETQYF
>TRBJ2-1|14|TRBV4-1|TRBD2|.
TGCGCCAGCGGGCTCGGTGGGAGGGCCAGTGAGCAGTTCTTC
CASGLGGRASEQFF
>TRBJ2-1|19|TRBV4-2|.|.
TGTGCCAGCAGCCAAGAAGCTGCGGTAGCGCAAAGCTCCTACAATGAGCAGTTCTTC
CASSQEAAVAQSSYNEQFF
>TRBJ2-5|14|TRBV5-1|TRBD1|.
TGCGCCAGCAGCCTGGGACAGCCCCAAGAGACCCAGTACTTC
CASSLGQPQETQYF
>TRBJ1-5|14|TRBV2|.|.
TGTGCCAGCAGTCCTTCAAGGGTTGGCCAGCCCCAGCATTTT
CASSPSRVGQPQHF